The 28 T cell receptor beta chains below were found in one sample sequenced in a study of Graves' ophthalmopathy and Graves' hyperthyroidism. The TCR beta CDR3 regions underwent amplification from RNA transcripts. Second-round multiplex PCR followed a first-round RT-PCR using HTBI primers. TCRdb processed the multiplex PCR reads anew with MiXCR; each CDR3 protein has one entry. This table has about 640,000 distinct CDR3 sequences, about two fifths appearing once. Input material: peripheral blood. These TCRs come from an adult man with Graves' ophthalmopathy.

This clonotype was counted ten times or more. The chain combines TRBV10-3 with TRBJ2-7; D is perhaps TRBD2 (6 bases). The germline V gene has CDR1 ENHRY and CDR2 SYGVKD. V was shortened by 8 bases and J by 3 bases, with 20 bases between the two germline ends. The CDR3 length is 15 residues. The DNA of the CDR3 is TGTGCCATCGGGGCGGGAACACCCGACTACTACGAGCAGTACTTC. As protein: CAIGAGTPDYYEQYF.

This clonotype was seen once. The V and J genes are TRBV15 and TRBJ1-3; D not resolved. With 3 bases removed from V and 0 bases from J, the gap between germline ends came to 9 bases. This CDR3 contains 15 residues. Germline values: CDR1 LNHNV, CDR2 YYDKDF (reference sequence). CDR3 nucleotide sequence: TGTGCCACCAGCAGTGGCCGGGCCTCTGGAAACACCATATATTTT. This translates into CATSSGRASGNTIYF.

V gene TRBV6-5 combines with J gene TRBJ2-2; 7 nucleotides agree with TRBD2. Trimming removed 4 bases from V and 2 bases from J; junction bases left unmatched: 1. CDR3 length: 14 residues. Germline CDR1 and CDR2: MNHEY and SVGAGI. The CDR3 DNA sequence: TGTGCCAGCAGTTGGGAGGGCAACACCGGGGAGCTGTTTTTT. Amino acids: CASSWEGNTGELFF.

Points on this clonotype: Possible read error: a much larger clone is one base away. This sequence joins TRBV11-2 and TRBJ1-1; tentative D call: TRBD1 (5 bases). The CDR3 is 16 residues long. Germline V gene data show CDR1 as SGHAT and CDR2 as FQNNGV. The CDR3 DNA follows: TGTGCCGGCAGCTTAGACTGGGGACGGAAGAACACTGAAGCTTTCTTT. Translation: CAGSLDWGRKNTEAFF.

For this clonotype: A much more abundant neighbour one base away suggests this may be a read error. V gene TRBV2 combines with J gene TRBJ1-5, with TRBD1 matching 7 bases. The CDR3 runs to 16 residues. Germline V gives CDR1 SNHLY, CDR2 FYNNEI. In DNA form, the CDR3 reads TGTGCCAGCAGTGAAGCGGGGACAGTGAGCAATCAGCCCCCGCATTTT. Translation: CASSEAGTVSNQPPHF. The full variable domain, its missing parts supplied by reference TRBV2 and TRBJ1-5, is EPEVTQTPSHQVTQMGQEVILRCVPISNHLYFYWYRQILGQKVEFLVSFYNNEISEKSEIFDDQFSVERPDGSNFTLKIRSTKLEDSAMYFCASSEAGTVSNQPPHFGDGTRLSIL.

The rearrangement links TRBV7-9 to TRBJ2-7; 8 nucleotides agree with TRBD2. The CDR3 contains 14 residues. The germline V gene has CDR1 SEHNR and CDR2 FQNEAQ (reference sequence). With 11 bases clipped from V and 3 bases from J, the junction kept 12 bases outside the gene matches. CDR3 protein: CAWSVRGGGYEQYF. Here the CDR3 DNA reads TGTGCCTGGAGTGTACGGGGGGGGGGCTACGAGCAGTACTTC.

This clonotype was observed many times. The chain combines TRBV14 with TRBJ1-2; D is unresolved. CDR1 and CDR2 (germline): SGHDN, FVKESK. CDR3 size: 15 residues. V lost 0 bases and J lost 8, with 16 bases in between. The DNA for the CDR3 is TGTGCCAGCAGCCAAGATCAGGCGGACCCGCGGGGCTACACCTTC. Translating it yields CASSQDQADPRGYTF.

This clonotype was seen more than once but under ten times. The V and J genes are TRBV20-1 and TRBJ2-2; D not certain. This CDR3 comprises 13 residues. Germline values: CDR1 DFQATT, CDR2 SNEGSKA (reference sequence). The ends were cut back, 0 bases at V and 7 bases at J, with 9 bases in the middle. The CDR3 here is CSARDQRVGELFF. Written as DNA, the CDR3 is TGCAGTGCTAGAGATCAAAGGGTCGGGGAGCTGTTTTTT.

This clonotype showed up many times. The rearrangement joins TRBV5-1 to TRBJ2-7, with TRBD2 matching 8 bases. The CDR3 has 14 residues. From germline, CDR1 is SGHRS and CDR2 YFSETQ. Trimming removed 2 bases from V and 4 bases from J; junction bases left unmatched: 5. The CDR3 region is CASSFRSGGYEQYF. The DNA for the CDR3 is TGCGCCAGCAGCTTCCGAAGCGGGGGATACGAGCAGTACTTC.

The gene calls are TRBV19 and TRBJ2-5; D may match TRBD1 or TRBD2 (5 bases each). The germline CDR1 and CDR2 sequences are LNHDA and SQIVND (reference sequence). Trimming stripped 11 bases from V and 4 bases from J, with 11 bases between. The CDR3 spans 11 residues. CDR3 sequence reads: CARGAAETQYF. DNA of the CDR3: TGTGCCCGAGGGGCTGCAGAGACCCAGTACTTC.

Only a few counts were recorded for this clonotype. This sequence joins TRBV5-1 and TRBJ1-4; 9 nucleotides line up with TRBD1. The CDR3 spans 16 residues. The junction had 7 bases not matched to a gene; V was cut back by 4 bases and J by 3 bases. Germline lookup yields CDR1 SGHRS and CDR2 YFSETQ. CDR3 DNA sequence: TGCGCCAGCAGCGAACAGGGGGCTGAGTCTAATGAAAAACTGTTTTTT. Translating gives CASSEQGAESNEKLFF.

This clonotype occurred many times. The V gene is TRBV24-1, the J gene TRBJ1-5; D remains unclear. Germline-derived CDR1 and CDR2 are KGHDR and SFDVKD. The V and J ends lost 9 bases and 4 bases respectively, with 9 bases between them. There are 12 residues in the CDR3. Here the CDR3 reads CATWGRNQPQHF. CDR3 nucleotide sequence: TGTGCCACCTGGGGTCGGAATCAGCCCCAGCATTTT.

The rearrangement links TRBV10-3 to TRBJ1-2, with D maybe TRBD1 (5 bases). Trimming removed 6 bases at V and 6 bases at J, with 20 bases between. CDR3 length: 15 amino acids. Germline V gene data show CDR1 as ENHRY and CDR2 as SYGVKD. In nucleotides, the CDR3 is TGTGCCATCAGGGCAGGGCTTGGGGCGGGTGATGGCTACACCTTC. Translation: CAIRAGLGAGDGYTF.

The chain carries TRBV7-9 and TRBJ2-3; D unresolved. The CDR3 consists of 15 residues. Trimming took 2 bases from V and 4 from J, leaving 13 bases between them. Germline V lookup: CDR1 SEHNR, CDR2 FQNEAQ (reference sequence). The CDR3 bases are TGTGCCAGCAGCTTAATGGCGACTGCGTCAGATACGCAGTATTTT. Protein sequence: CASSLMATASDTQYF. Using reference TRBV7-9 and TRBJ2-3 for the parts outside the CDR3, the full variable domain is DTGVSQNPRHKITKRGQNVTFRCDPISEHNRLYWYRQTLGQGPEFLTYFQNEAQLEKSRLLSDRFSAERPKGSFSTLEIQRTEQGDSAMYLCASSLMATASDTQYFGPGTRLTVL.

This clonotype was found many times. This rearrangement joins TRBV7-3 to TRBJ1-1; D is unresolved. Trimming took 3 bases from V and 3 from J, leaving 8 bases between them. Germline CDR1 SGHTA, CDR2 FQGTGA. This CDR3 is 13 amino acids long. The CDR3 coding sequence is TGTGCCAGCAGCTTCGGGAGGGACACTGAAGCTTTCTTT. It yields the protein CASSFGRDTEAFF. Full variable domain (outside the CDR3, taken from reference TRBV7-3 and TRBJ1-1): GAGVSQTPSNKVTEKGKYVELRCDPISGHTALYWYRQSLGQGPEFLIYFQGTGAADDSGLPNDRFFAVRPEGSVSTLKIQRTERGDSAVYLCASSFGRDTEAFFGQGTRLTVV.

This clonotype came up a few times. The CDR3 reads CASSSVTRSTYEQYF. CDR3 DNA: TGTGCCAGCAGCTCCGTTACCAGGTCCACCTACGAGCAGTACTTC. The gene calls are TRBV10-3 and TRBJ2-7; D gene ambiguous. Germline loops: CDR1 ENHRY, CDR2 SYGVKD. The CDR3 is 15 amino acids. Trimming left V 10 bases short and J 2 bases short, with 21 bases between.

This clonotype was found a few times. The chain employs TRBV5-1 and TRBJ2-2; D may be TRBD1 (5 bases). From germline, CDR1 is SGHRS and CDR2 YFSETQ. The germline V and J ends were trimmed by 2 bases and 3 bases, with 11 bases remaining between them. The CDR3 loop spans 15 amino acids. For the CDR3, the DNA is TGCGCCAGCAGCTTAATCAAGGGGCACACCGGGGAGCTGTTTTTT. Encoded protein: CASSLIKGHTGELFF. The whole variable domain, filled in from reference TRBV5-1 and TRBJ2-2, reads KAGVTQTPRYLIKTRGQQVTLSCSPISGHRSVSWYQQTPGQGLQFLFEYFSETQRNKGNFPGRFSGRQFSNSRSEMNVSTLELGDSALYLCASSLIKGHTGELFFGEGSRLTVL.

This clonotype has a count of ten or more. The CDR3, as DNA: TGCAGCGTCTGGACAGGACCCAATCAGCCCCAGCATTTT. Translating gives CSVWTGPNQPQHF. The chain uses TRBV29-1 and TRBJ1-5; 7 nucleotides line up with TRBD1. Trimming took 6 bases from V and 3 from J; bases not matched to a gene: 5. Germline CDR1 reads SQVTM; CDR2 reads ANQGSEA. The CDR3 length is 13 residues. Combining the CDR3 with reference TRBV29-1 and TRBJ1-5 gives the whole variable domain SAVISQKPSRDICQRGTSLTIQCQVDSQVTMMFWYRQQPGQSLTLIATANQGSEATYESGFVIDKFPISRPNLTFSTLTVSNMSPEDSSIYLCSVWTGPNQPQHFGDGTRLSIL.

The rearrangement links TRBV5-1 to TRBJ2-2; unclear D gene. Trimming removed 2 bases from V and 3 bases from J, with 8 bases in between. Germline CDR1 reads SGHRS; CDR2 reads YFSETQ. The CDR3 loop spans 14 amino acids. CDR3 sequence: CASSLAMDTGELFF. CDR3 nucleotides: TGCGCCAGCAGCTTAGCCATGGACACCGGGGAGCTGTTTTTT.

This clonotype was detected ten times or more. The chain recombines TRBV29-1 with TRBJ1-2; tentatively, D is TRBD1 (6 bases). This CDR3 region has 12 residues. Between the trimmed V and J ends, which lost 6 bases and 4 bases, there was a span of 12 bases. Germline CDR1 is SQVTM and CDR2 is ANQGSEA. For the CDR3, the DNA is TGCAGCGTCCGAGGACAGTCCTATGGCTACACCTTC. Residues: CSVRGQSYGYTF.

This sequence joins TRBV25-1 and TRBJ2-5, with 8 bases lining up with TRBD1. CDR3 length: 15 amino acids. Looked up from germline, CDR1 is MGHDK and CDR2 is SYGVNS. The junction had 9 bases not matched to a gene; V was cut back by 4 bases and J by 5 bases. The CDR3 loop reads CASSAKDRAGETQYF. The CDR3 DNA follows: TGTGCCAGCAGTGCAAAGGACAGGGCTGGTGAGACCCAGTACTTC.

Ten or more counts support this clonotype. The chain has TRBV7-9 and TRBJ1-2; tentatively, D is TRBD1 (5 bases). The CDR3 has 16 amino acids. Germline CDR1 and CDR2: SEHNR and FQNEAQ (reference sequence). V was cut by 5 bases and J by 1 base, with 17 bases left in between. CDR3: CASSPGTQQLNYGYTF. The CDR3 coding sequence is TGTGCCAGCAGCCCCGGGACTCAGCAACTTAACTATGGCTACACCTTC.

V gene TRBV19 combines with J gene TRBJ2-2; tentative D call: TRBD2 (5 bases). V lost 3 bases and J lost 2, with 7 bases in between. The CDR3 has 14 amino acids. Germline V lookup: CDR1 LNHDA, CDR2 SQIVND (reference sequence). The CDR3 region has the DNA TGTGCCAGTAGTATCTCTAGCAACACCGGGGAGCTGTTTTTT. This translates into CASSISSNTGELFF.

The genes are TRBV20-1 and TRBJ1-5, with 9 bases lining up with TRBD1. CDR1 is DFQATT, CDR2 SNEGSKA, per germline (reference sequence). The length of the CDR3 is 16 residues. V lost 0 bases to trimming and J lost 7 bases; unmatched junction nucleotides: 10. The CDR3, as DNA: TGCAGTGCTAGAGAAGAGACAGGGGGGGATTGGCAGCCCCAGCATTTT. Protein product: CSAREETGGDWQPQHF.

V and J are TRBV19 and TRBJ2-6, with TRBD1 matching 8 bases. Losses at the gene ends were 7 bases for V and 4 bases for J; bases not matched to a gene: 9. The germline V gene has CDR1 LNHDA and CDR2 SQIVND (reference sequence). There are 16 residues in the CDR3. DNA of the CDR3: TGTGCCAGTAAGGGAGACAGGGGAAAAGGGGCCAACGTCCTGACTTTC. Protein sequence: CASKGDRGKGANVLTF.

This clonotype was observed many times. The gene calls are TRBV13 and TRBJ1-3; perhaps TRBD1 as D (5 bases). V was pared by 5 bases and J by 8 bases, with 10 bases between. The CDR3 loop spans 12 amino acids. From germline, CDR1 is PRHDT and CDR2 FYEKMQ (reference sequence). The DNA of the CDR3 is TGTGCCAGCAGCGCTAGGGGAGACACCATATATTTT. Translated, it gives CASSARGDTIYF.

The CDR3 reads CASSPTAGIWHTIYF. CDR3 in DNA: TGCGCCAGCAGCCCTACTGCAGGAATTTGGCACACCATATATTTT. The genes are TRBV4-1 and TRBJ1-3; no firm D call. Per the germline V gene, CDR1 is MGHRA and CDR2 is YSYEKL. This CDR3 contains 15 residues. Trimming stripped 4 bases from V and 8 bases from J, with 18 bases between.

This clonotype occurred many times. The chain employs TRBV19 and TRBJ1-3; D ambiguous. This CDR3 contains 13 residues. Trimming shortened V by 5 bases and J by 5 bases, and 10 bases separated the two germline ends. CDR1 and CDR2 from the germline V gene are LNHDA and SQIVND (reference sequence). The CDR3: CASSPVQRNTIYF. For the CDR3, the DNA is TGTGCCAGTAGTCCCGTACAGCGAAACACCATATATTTT. Filled out from reference TRBV19 and TRBJ1-3, the complete variable domain reads DGGITQSPKYLFRKEGQNVTLSCEQNLNHDAMYWYRQDPGQGLRLIYYSQIVNDFQKGDIAEGYSVSREKKESFPLTVTSAQKNPTAFYLCASSPVQRNTIYFGEGSWLTVV.